Below, one T cell receptor (beta chain) is given with its context. The data derive from a study of blood T cell repertoires in COVID-19. On the study more broadly: T cells, B-cell-depleted T cells, or PBMCs provided the cDNA or gDNA that served as material.

Between the trimmed V and J ends, which lost 3 bases and 7 bases, there was a span of 19 bases. Germline CDR1 is MNHNS and CDR2 is SASEGT. The CDR3 spans 16 residues. Source study methods: Reference gene primer amplification in the assay estimated nucleated cell counts. TCRdb's table, derived via immunoSEQ multiplex PCR, lists solely in-frame clones and lacks some. Clonal size and the V and J genes are those of that table, whereas D and trimming came from the DNA. The sample lists tens of thousands of clones; roughly 87% were seen once. Sample: peripheral blood. V is TRBV6-1 and J is TRBJ2-1; D is perhaps TRBD2 (5 bases). The sequence came from a human donor in a cohort sampled during active COVID-19. The CDR3 region has the DNA TGTGCCAGCAGTGAGATACTGGCGGGTTTAAGAAATGAGCAGTTCTTC. This translates into CASSEILAGLRNEQFF.